Each of the 4 T cell receptor beta chains below was sequenced from the same sample in a study of CD8+ T cells in alopecia areata. cDNA reverse transcribed from extracted RNA served as the sequencing template. Generated by immunoSEQ multiplex PCR, the TCRdb table keeps only in-frame clones and is missing some. The sample contains roughly 260,000 clones, none of them singletons. The authors sorted pooled cutaneous lymph node cells using CD4, CD8alpha, NKG2D, NKG2ACE and other markers. Sequencing used CD4+ T cells sorted from a lymph node. These TCRs come from a C3H/HeJ mouse with alopecia areata. For this strain, the MHC haplotype corresponds to H2-k.

This clone was picked up a small number of times. These gene names are mouse names. Read sequence stops 4 residues before the CDR3 end, and the germline J gene provides the missing end. Different DNA sequences within this sample yield the same CDR3. The chain links TRBV19 to TRBJ2-5; D gene ambiguous. The germline V gene encodes CDR1 FNHDT and CDR2 SITEND (reference sequence). The CDR3 length is 14 residues. The germline V and J ends were trimmed by 0 bases and 0 bases, with 5 bases remaining between them. The sequenced CDR3 bases are TGTGCCAGCAGTATAGTACACAACCAAGAC. Translating gives CASSIVHNQD. The CDR3 as a whole reads CASSIVHNQDTQYF.

A remark on this clone: All gene names here are mouse names. CDR3 sequence reads: CASSLSYEQYF. The sequenced CDR3 bases are TGTGCCAGCAGTCTCTCCTAT. The gene calls are TRBV13-1 and TRBJ2-7; D gene unclear. The read ends 4 residues before the CDR3 terminus; that terminus is restored from the germline J gene. The V gene lost 4 bases and the J gene lost 0 bases, with 2 bases spanning the gap. The CDR3 covers 11 residues. The V gene's germline CDR1 is NSHNY and CDR2 SYGAGN.

This clone has more than one count but fewer than ten. Gene names are mouse gene names. Read coverage stops 4 residues before the CDR3 terminus; the germline J gene supplies the remainder. The V and J genes are TRBV5 and TRBJ2-1, with D perhaps TRBD1 (6 bases). The V end was cut by 2 bases, the J end by 3 bases, with 8 bases between. The CDR3 is made up of 14 amino acids. From germline, CDR1 is LGHNA and CDR2 YNLKQL (reference sequence). CDR3 residues: CASSQTDSYAEQFF. The CDR3 bases that were read are TGTGCCAGCAGCCAAACGGACAGCTATGCT.

This clone has a handful of counts. Here the gene names and germline are mouse. Coverage ceases 4 residues before the CDR3 finishes, and the germline J gene fills in the end. This chain connects TRBV29 to TRBJ2-5; 10 bases map to TRBD1. This CDR3 spans 14 amino acids. Germline lookup yields CDR1 MSHET and CDR2 SYDVDS. Partial CDR3 DNA: TGTGCTAGCACTAGACAGGGGGCGCGGGAC. This gives the protein CASTRQGARD. The CDR3 as a whole reads CASTRQGARDTQYF. Combining the CDR3 with reference TRBV29 and TRBJ2-5 gives the whole variable domain DMKVTQMPRYLIKRMGENVLLECGQDMSHETMYWYRQDPGLGLQLIYISYDVDSNSEGDIPKGYRVSRKKREHFSLILDSAKTNQTSVYFCASTRQGARDTQYFGPGTRLLVL.